Below, 29 T cell receptor beta chains from the same sample are listed, as sequenced in a study of CD8+CD57+ T cells in acquired aplastic anemia. The antigens of these receptors remain unknown. The TCR beta profiling, which covered VDJ combination and CDR3 sequence, was carried out using genomic DNA as the template. Using its own MiXCR run on the reads, TCRdb lists one record per CDR3 protein. Altogether roughly 17,000 distinct CDR3 sequences are present, more than 30% being singletons, with the ten largest covering 80% to 90%. Findings of the study overall: When set against total CD4+ and CD8+ pools, CD8+CD57+ cells in patients had lower diversity.

Patients sequenced had flow cytometry evidence of CD8+CD57+ cell expansion. Specimen: CD8+CD57+ T cells sorted from PBMCs. Subset: bead-enriched CD8+CD57+ effector memory T cells from SAA patients. All receptors derive from a human donor with aplastic anemia.

The chain is built from TRBV9 and TRBJ2-5; D tentatively fits TRBD1 or TRBD2 (5 bases each). The CDR3 contains 15 residues. CDR1 is SGDLS and CDR2 is YYNGEE in the germline V gene. V shed 4 bases and J shed 5 bases, with 18 bases lying between them. The CDR3 sequence: CASSPRDAGEETQYF. The CDR3 nucleotides read TGTGCCAGCAGCCCCCGGGACGCTGGGGAGGAGACCCAGTACTTC. Full variable domain (remainder filled in from reference TRBV9 and TRBJ2-5): DSGVTQTPKHLITATGQRVTLRCSPRSGDLSVYWYQQSLDQGLQFLIQYYNGEERAKGNILERFSAQQFPDLHSELNLSSLELGDSALYFCASSPRDAGEETQYFGPGTRLLVL.

This clonotype was recorded a few times. J is TRBJ1-2 and V is TRBV15; perhaps TRBD1 as D (5 bases). Trimming removed 0 bases at V and 5 bases at J, with 19 bases between. This CDR3 is built from 17 residues. Germline V gene lookup returns CDR1 LNHNV and CDR2 YYDKDF (reference sequence). The CDR3 DNA reads as TGTGCCACCAGCAGAGATGCAAGGGTACAGGAGATATATGGCTACACCTTC. Translated, it gives CATSRDARVQEIYGYTF. The complete variable domain, with remaining parts taken from reference TRBV15 and TRBJ1-2, reads DAMVIQNPRYQVTQFGKPVTLSCSQTLNHNVMYWYQQKSSQAPKLLFHYYDKDFNNEADTPDNFQSRRPNTSFCFLDIRSPGLGDTAMYLCATSRDARVQEIYGYTFGSGTRLTVV.

This clonotype has just a few counts. The rearrangement joins TRBV11-1 to TRBJ2-1; 10 bases match TRBD1. Germline values: CDR1 SGHAT, CDR2 FQDESV (reference sequence). The CDR3 contains 15 residues. V lost 5 bases, J lost 7 bases, and 8 bases stayed unmatched. CDR3 loop: CASSGPGQGLNEQFF. Written as DNA, the CDR3 is TGTGCCAGCAGCGGGCCGGGACAGGGGTTGAATGAGCAGTTCTTC.

Notes on this clonotype: This may stem from a read error, because a much larger clone lies one nucleotide away. The rearrangement joins TRBV15 to TRBJ2-7; perhaps TRBD2 as D (5 bases). The CDR3 has 16 amino acids. The germline V gene encodes CDR1 LNHNV and CDR2 YYDKDF (reference sequence). The CDR3 nucleotides read TGTGCCACCAGCAGTGCTTTCGAAGGTAGCGCCTACGTGCAGTACTTC. This translates into CATSSAFEGSAYVQYF.

This clonotype has only a few counts. The chain links TRBV7-3 to TRBJ2-1, with D perhaps TRBD1 (6 bases). The CDR3 is 13 residues long. V was pared by 1 base and J by 7 bases, with 8 bases between. CDR1 and CDR2 (germline): SGHTA, FQGTGA. This CDR3 is CASSLIGGNEQFF. The CDR3 DNA reads as TGTGCCAGCAGCTTAATAGGGGGTAATGAGCAGTTCTTC.

The rearrangement links TRBV7-2 to TRBJ2-5, with 7 bases lining up with TRBD2. CDR1 is SGHTA and CDR2 is FQGNSA in the germline V gene. The V gene end was trimmed by 0 bases and the J gene end by 9 bases; junction bases not matched to a gene: 10. This CDR3 has 15 residues. Written as DNA, the CDR3 is TGTGCCAGCAGCTTAGCGTATTCGGGACGGGGGGCCCAGTACTTC. This codes for CASSLAYSGRGAQYF.

The V call is TRBV2, the J call TRBJ2-5; 8 nucleotides line up with TRBD2. With 8 bases clipped from V and 1 base from J, the junction kept 3 bases outside the gene matches. Germline CDR1 is SNHLY and CDR2 is FYNNEI. The CDR3 consists of 13 residues. CDR3: CASRGGPQETQYF. In DNA form, the CDR3 reads TGTGCCAGCCGGGGGGGTCCCCAAGAGACCCAGTACTTC.

The J gene is TRBJ2-5, the V gene TRBV29-1; D is unclear. Trimming shortened V by 4 bases and J by 4 bases, and 13 bases separated the two germline ends. The germline gives CDR1 SQVTM, CDR2 ANQGSEA. The CDR3 totals 13 residues. In nucleotides, the CDR3 is TGCAGCGTTGTAACTGGCGGTGTAGAGACCCAGTACTTC. Amino acid sequence: CSVVTGGVETQYF.

This clonotype has just one count. This rearrangement joins TRBV19 to TRBJ2-1, with no clear D. V lost 7 bases and J 6 bases, leaving 16 bases between the germline ends. CDR3 length: 14 residues. Germline CDR1 reads LNHDA; CDR2 reads SQIVND (reference sequence). CDR3 nucleotides: TGTGCCAGTATCATCCTCGGGCTGGGCAATGAGCAGTTCTTC. It specifies CASIILGLGNEQFF.

This clonotype has at least ten counts. This chain links TRBV15 with TRBJ2-5; TRBD1 is a possible D gene (5 bases). CDR1 and CDR2 from the germline V gene are LNHNV and YYDKDF (reference sequence). The CDR3 length is 14 residues. Trimming removed 3 bases at V and 2 bases at J, with 10 bases between. The CDR3 reads CATSSDSPQETQYF. CDR3 nucleotides: TGTGCCACCAGCAGCGACAGCCCTCAAGAGACCCAGTACTTC.

The CDR3 reads CASSRNYGYTF. DNA for the CDR3: TGTGCCAGCAGTAGGAACTATGGCTACACCTTC. This rearrangement joins TRBV12-3 or TRBV12-4 to TRBJ1-2, with D uncertain. V dropped 5 bases and J dropped 2 bases, with 3 bases sitting between them. The CDR3 totals 11 residues.

The chain links TRBV2 to TRBJ1-1; the match to TRBD1 covers 8 bases. The CDR3 covers 13 residues. The V gene end was trimmed by 4 bases and the J gene end by 4 bases; junction bases not matched to a gene: 2. Germline CDR1 SNHLY, CDR2 FYNNEI. The CDR3 is CASSGQGSTEAFF. The DNA of the CDR3 is TGTGCCAGCAGTGGACAGGGGAGCACTGAAGCTTTCTTT. Full variable domain (remainder filled in from reference TRBV2 and TRBJ1-1): EPEVTQTPSHQVTQMGQEVILRCVPISNHLYFYWYRQILGQKVEFLVSFYNNEISEKSEIFDDQFSVERPDGSNFTLKIRSTKLEDSAMYFCASSGQGSTEAFFGQGTRLTVV.

For the CDR3, the DNA is TGTGCCAGCAGCCCCGGGACTAGCGGGACAGATACGCAGTATTTT. This gives the protein CASSPGTSGTDTQYF. The V call is TRBV6-4, the J call TRBJ2-3; 12 positions agree with TRBD2. This CDR3 spans 15 amino acids. With 6 bases clipped from V and 3 bases from J, the junction kept 4 bases outside the gene matches. CDR1 MRHNA and CDR2 SNTAGT come from the germline V gene.

This chain links TRBV20-1 with TRBJ2-3; 8 bases line up with TRBD1. After removal of 6 bases from V and 4 bases from J, the junction contained 15 bases not matched to a gene. From germline, CDR1 is DFQATT and CDR2 SNEGSKA (reference sequence). CDR3 size: 16 residues. The DNA for the CDR3 is TGCAGTGCAGAAATAGGACAGGGCTTAGCGCCAGATACGCAGTATTTT. As protein: CSAEIGQGLAPDTQYF.

As DNA, the CDR3 is TGCGCCAGCAGTGAAGTAGACACTAACTATGGCTACACCTTC. Amino acids: CASSEVDTNYGYTF. The V and J genes are TRBV10-2 and TRBJ1-2; D remains ambiguous. V lost 3 bases, J lost 0 bases, and 8 bases lay in between. The CDR3 length is 14 residues. Germline V CDR1 and CDR2: WSHSY, SAAADI.

The rearrangement links TRBV5-1 to TRBJ1-6; maybe TRBD1 (6 bases). The germline gives CDR1 SGHRS, CDR2 YFSETQ. V dropped 3 bases and J dropped 8 bases, with 12 bases sitting between them. This CDR3 has 14 amino acids. CDR3 DNA sequence: TGCGCCAGCAGCTCACAGGGTCGTTATTCACCCCTCCACTTT. This sequence encodes CASSSQGRYSPLHF.

The J gene is TRBJ2-1, the V gene TRBV2; 7 bases are shared with TRBD2. Germline CDR1 and CDR2: SNHLY and FYNNEI. The CDR3 length is 17 residues. The V and J ends lost 4 bases and 2 bases, in that order; junction bases with no gene match: 11. CDR3 region: CASSVSLAGPTYNEQFF. CDR3 bases: TGTGCCAGCAGTGTTTCTTTAGCGGGCCCCACCTACAATGAGCAGTTCTTC.

This clonotype was counted between two and nine times. The chain joins TRBV20-1 to TRBJ1-6; 10 bases match TRBD1. Germline V gene sequence: CDR1 DFQATT, CDR2 SNEGSKA (reference sequence). Trimming removed 6 bases from V and 7 bases from J; junction bases left unmatched: 6. This CDR3 is 14 amino acids long. The CDR3 nucleotides read TGCAGTGCCAGACAGGGGGCGAGGAATTCACCCCTCCACTTT. It codes for CSARQGARNSPLHF.

The genes are TRBV19 and TRBJ2-2; unclear D gene. From germline, CDR1 is LNHDA and CDR2 SQIVND (reference sequence). V lost 6 bases, J lost 6 bases, and 14 bases lay in between. This CDR3 has 14 amino acids. The CDR3 region is CASSRNRKAGELFF. CDR3 coding DNA: TGTGCCAGTAGCCGTAATAGAAAGGCCGGGGAGCTGTTTTTT.

The chain combines TRBV11-2 with TRBJ2-2; TRBD2 is a possible D gene (7 bases). The V gene's germline CDR1 is SGHAT and CDR2 FQNNGV. Trimming took off 7 bases at V and 2 bases at J, with 20 bases between the two ends. The CDR3 has 17 amino acids. CDR3 nucleotide sequence: TGTGCCAGCAACTCTTACATAGGGGGGGCCAACACCGGGGAGCTGTTTTTT. Translating it yields CASNSYIGGANTGELFF.

The rearrangement uses TRBV25-1 and TRBJ1-2; perhaps TRBD1 as D (5 bases). V lost 10 bases and J 0 bases, leaving 24 bases between the germline ends. The CDR3 sequence is 17 residues long. Germline V lookup: CDR1 MGHDK, CDR2 SYGVNS. CDR3: CATSPRGGTPTNYGYTF. The DNA of the CDR3 is TGTGCCACTTCCCCTCGTGGAGGGACTCCCACTAACTATGGCTACACCTTC.

The V call is TRBV12-3 or TRBV12-4, the J call TRBJ2-1; 11 nucleotides align to TRBD2. The junction had 10 bases not matched to a gene; V was cut back by 3 bases and J by 6 bases. The CDR3 is 17 amino acids. The CDR3 sequence is CASSFYPGLAEVNEQFF. The CDR3 DNA sequence: TGTGCCAGCAGTTTTTACCCGGGACTAGCGGAAGTCAATGAGCAGTTCTTC.

The chain recombines TRBV15 with TRBJ1-2; 8 bases line up with TRBD1. J lost 5 bases, V lost 3 bases, and 8 bases had no gene match. Germline V lookup: CDR1 LNHNV, CDR2 YYDKDF (reference sequence). The length of the CDR3 is 15 residues. CDR3 bases: TGTGCCACCAGCAGGCCGGGACAGGAGCTTTATGGCTACACCTTC. Protein sequence: CATSRPGQELYGYTF.

The J gene is TRBJ1-1, the V gene TRBV25-1, with unresolved D. Germline CDR1 reads MGHDK; CDR2 reads SYGVNS. The V gene lost 2 bases and the J gene lost 3 bases, with 7 bases spanning the gap. The CDR3 spans 13 residues. The CDR3 loop reads CASSEPSDTEAFF. The DNA for the CDR3 is TGTGCCAGCAGTGAACCATCCGACACTGAAGCTTTCTTT.

This clonotype was seen many times. This chain joins TRBV30 and TRBJ2-7, with a possible D match to TRBD2 (5 bases). Trimming cost V 3 bases and J 6 bases, with 21 bases left between them. This CDR3 contains 15 residues. Germline V lookup: CDR1 GTSNPN, CDR2 SVGIG (reference sequence). This chain's CDR3 is CAWSGITGSRGEQYF. CDR3 coding DNA: TGTGCCTGGAGCGGTATCACGGGGTCCCGGGGCGAGCAGTACTTC. Combining the CDR3 with reference TRBV30 and TRBJ2-7 gives the whole variable domain SQTIHQWPATLVQPVGSPLSLECTVEGTSNPNLYWYRQAAGRGLQLLFYSVGIGQISSEVPQNLSASRPQDRQFILSSKKLLLSDSGFYLCAWSGITGSRGEQYFGPGTRLTVT.

This clonotype appeared once. With a much larger clone just one base away, this may be a read error. The chain is built from TRBV15 and TRBJ2-7; 10 bases are shared with TRBD1. V lost 3 bases, J lost 6 bases, and 5 bases stayed unmatched. The CDR3 contains 14 residues. Germline-derived CDR1 and CDR2 are LNHNV and YYDKDF (reference sequence). CDR3 amino acids: CATSRGQGSREQYV. Here the CDR3 DNA reads TGTGCCACCAGCAGGGGACAGGGGTCGCGCGAGCAGTACGTC.

The rearrangement links TRBV11-1 to TRBJ2-1; 8 nucleotides agree with TRBD2. Looked up from germline, CDR1 is SGHAT and CDR2 is FQDESV (reference sequence). The CDR3 is 14 residues long. Trimming cost V 5 bases and J 3 bases; bases outside gene matches: 3. The CDR3 region has the DNA TGTGCCAGCAGCATGGGACTAGTCTACAATGAGCAGTTCTTC. Amino acid sequence: CASSMGLVYNEQFF. Full variable domain (rest looked up from reference TRBV11-1 and TRBJ2-1): EAEVAQSPRYKITEKSQAVAFWCDPISGHATLYWYRQILGQGPELLVQFQDESVVDDSQLPKDRFSAERLKGVDSTLKIQPAELGDSAMYLCASSMGLVYNEQFFGPGTRLTVL.

This clonotype has only a few counts. The chain employs TRBV2 and TRBJ2-1; 8 bases match TRBD1. Germline trimming cut 1 base from V and 7 bases from J; bases unmatched to any gene: 3. The germline V gene has CDR1 SNHLY and CDR2 FYNNEI. This CDR3 region has 14 residues. Written as DNA, the CDR3 is TGTGCCAGCAGTGAAGGACAGGGGTTGAATGAGCAGTTCTTC. Translating it yields CASSEGQGLNEQFF.

This clonotype came up many times. The chain employs TRBV19 and TRBJ2-4; TRBD1 might be the D (6 bases). The V and J ends lost 7 bases and 6 bases respectively, with 13 bases between them. Germline assignment: CDR1 LNHDA and CDR2 SQIVND (reference sequence). CDR3 size: 13 residues. In DNA form, the CDR3 reads TGTGCCAGTACCTCCGGGACAAGAAACATTCAGTACTTC. This codes for CASTSGTRNIQYF. Complete variable domain (other parts from reference TRBV19 and TRBJ2-4): DGGITQSPKYLFRKEGQNVTLSCEQNLNHDAMYWYRQDPGQGLRLIYYSQIVNDFQKGDIAEGYSVSREKKESFPLTVTSAQKNPTAFYLCASTSGTRNIQYFGAGTRLSVL.